This T cell receptor beta chain was captured in a study of blood T cell repertoires in COVID-19. Profiling relied on immunoSEQ multiplex PCR, and the TCRdb table lists in-frame clones only, not all of them. The profile covers about 110,000 clones, with 70% to 90% appearing a single time and 1.1% taken by the ten largest. Sequences were obtained from peripheral blood. The source is a human donor in a cohort sampled during active COVID-19.

In DNA, the CDR3 is TGCGCCAGCAGCTTGGGAAAGGGACAGTCCCACGAGCAGTACTTC. It is translated as CASSLGKGQSHEQYF. The chain has TRBV5-1 and TRBJ2-7, with 7 bases matching TRBD1. The V and J ends lost 0 bases and 5 bases, in that order; junction bases with no gene match: 8. The CDR3 length is 15 residues. Germline V gene lookup returns CDR1 SGHRS and CDR2 YFSETQ.